What follows are 24 T cell receptor beta chains derived from one specimen sequenced in a study of cytomegalovirus exposure and HLA in healthy donors. The primer mix had 60 Vbeta and 13 Jbeta primers. The assay was immunoSEQ multiplex PCR, and TCRdb's table has in-frame clones only and misses some. Here the sample spans 150,000 to 200,000 clones, 65% to 80% being singletons. Sequencing was carried out using PBMCs. The receptors were gathered from a young man in good health and CMV-seropositive.

Details on this clone: At one boundary the junction diverges from the germline segment, which might be a read error. This chain uses TRBV7-7 with TRBJ2-3; 10 bases line up with TRBD2. Germline V CDR1 and CDR2: SSHAT, FNYEAQ (reference sequence). This CDR3 has 13 amino acids. CDR3 nucleotide sequence: TGTGCTAGCAGCCTGTCAACTAGCGGGGCGCAGTATTTT. The encoded protein is CASSLSTSGAQYF.

The rearrangement joins TRBV30 to TRBJ2-2; 11 bases line up with TRBD2. The CDR3 covers 14 residues. Trimming cost V 3 bases and J 7 bases; bases outside gene matches: 4. Germline CDR1 and CDR2: GTSNPN and SVGIG (reference sequence). CDR3 amino acids: CAWRLAGVGGELFF. The CDR3 coding sequence is TGTGCCTGGAGACTAGCGGGAGTTGGCGGGGAGCTGTTTTTT.

This chain connects TRBV11-3 to TRBJ2-4; D not certain. CDR3 length: 13 residues. The V gene lost 5 bases and the J gene lost 7 bases, with 12 bases spanning the gap. Germline CDR1 is SGHNT and CDR2 is YENEEA. The DNA of the CDR3 is TGTGCCAGCAGCCCAGAGGTAGAGAACATTCAGTACTTC. Its protein product is CASSPEVENIQYF.

In this sample, this clone turned up a few times. The chain carries TRBV7-9 and TRBJ2-1; 10 bases match TRBD2. The CDR3 spans 15 residues. J gave up 3 bases and V 6 bases, and 5 bases lay outside the gene matches. The germline V gene has CDR1 SEHNR and CDR2 FQNEAQ (reference sequence). The CDR3 here is CASSDSGRIYNEQFF. CDR3 coding DNA: TGTGCCAGCAGTGATAGCGGGAGGATCTACAATGAGCAGTTCTTC. The whole variable domain, remainder taken from reference TRBV7-9 and TRBJ2-1, is DTGVSQNPRHKITKRGQNVTFRCDPISEHNRLYWYRQTLGQGPEFLTYFQNEAQLEKSRLLSDRFSAERPKGSFSTLEIQRTEQGDSAMYLCASSDSGRIYNEQFFGPGTRLTVL.

V usage is TRBV10-3 and J usage is TRBJ1-3, with 8 bases aligning to TRBD1. The CDR3 contains 16 residues. Germline V gives CDR1 ENHRY, CDR2 SYGVKD. The V and J ends lost 7 bases and 0 bases, in that order; junction bases with no gene match: 8. CDR3 bases: TGTGCCATCACTACCGGGACAGGACACTCTGGAAACACCATATATTTT. Translating it yields CAITTGTGHSGNTIYF.

V gene TRBV2 combines with J gene TRBJ1-3; 8 nucleotides align to TRBD1. There are 15 residues in the CDR3. Germline-derived CDR1 and CDR2 are SNHLY and FYNNEI. The ends lost 2 bases at V and 4 bases at J; junction bases unmatched: 4. The CDR3 loop reads CASSEQGATGNTIYF. The CDR3 DNA is TGTGCCAGCAGTGAACAGGGGGCGACCGGAAACACCATATATTTT.

This clone came up a few times. The V and J genes are TRBV7-8 and TRBJ1-1; D call uncertain. Germline values: CDR1 SGHVS, CDR2 FQNEAQ. V lost 0 bases and J lost 5, with 7 bases in between. CDR3 size: 13 residues. CDR3 DNA sequence: TGTGCCAGCAGCTTAGCGCACAGAACTGAAGCTTTCTTT. Protein: CASSLAHRTEAFF.

The rearrangement links TRBV11-3 to TRBJ2-1, with 7 bases lining up with TRBD2. Germline V gene sequence: CDR1 SGHNT, CDR2 YENEEA. The CDR3 consists of 17 residues. The V segment lost 1 base and the J segment 8 bases; nucleotides outside the gene matches: 14. The chain's CDR3 is CASSLGAWRGSFDEQFF. DNA of the CDR3: TGTGCCAGCAGCTTAGGCGCCTGGCGGGGGAGCTTCGATGAGCAGTTCTTC.

V gene TRBV19 combines with J gene TRBJ1-5, with TRBD1 as a possible D gene (5 bases). Trimming took off 3 bases at V and 4 bases at J, with 10 bases between the two ends. Germline CDR1 reads LNHDA; CDR2 reads SQIVND (reference sequence). The CDR3 spans 14 residues. CDR3 nucleotide sequence: TGTGCCAGTAGTATTCCAGGGAAGAATCAGCCCCAGCATTTT. Encoded protein: CASSIPGKNQPQHF.

In its sample, this clone was seen a few times. This rearrangement joins TRBV11-2 to TRBJ1-3, with D unresolved. This CDR3 comprises 16 residues. Germline lookup yields CDR1 SGHAT and CDR2 FQNNGV. Trimming left V 1 base short and J 2 bases short, with 12 bases between. The CDR3 nucleotides read TGTGCCAGCAGCTTAGGGGGAGGGCCTCCTGGAAACACCATATATTTT. Residues: CASSLGGGPPGNTIYF.

In this sample, this clone turned up once. The V and J genes are TRBV9 and TRBJ1-2, with D tentatively TRBD1 (6 bases). The germline V and J ends were trimmed by 0 bases and 7 bases, with 13 bases remaining between them. This CDR3 spans 14 amino acids. The germline gives CDR1 SGDLS, CDR2 YYNGEE. The CDR3 protein is CASSVDNRAVGYTF. The DNA of the CDR3 is TGTGCCAGCAGCGTAGATAACAGGGCGGTTGGCTACACCTTC.

This clone was observed a handful of times. The chain is built from TRBV6-1 and TRBJ1-4, with a possible D match to TRBD1 (5 bases). Per the germline V gene, CDR1 is MNHNS and CDR2 is SASEGT. With 3 bases removed from V and 7 bases from J, the gap between germline ends came to 15 bases. The CDR3 extends over 15 amino acids. The CDR3 DNA reads as TGTGCCAGCAGTGACGGGGGGGGGTTAGTTGAAAAACTGTTTTTT. It encodes CASSDGGGLVEKLFF.

The rearrangement uses TRBV6-5 and TRBJ1-1, with TRBD1 matching 7 bases. The CDR3 sequence is 14 residues long. Losses at the gene ends were 8 bases for V and 5 bases for J; bases not matched to a gene: 11. CDR1 and CDR2 (germline): MNHEY, SVGAGI. As DNA, the CDR3 is TGTGCCAGCGGGAATCTAGACAGGGCAACTGAAGCTTTCTTT. The encoded protein is CASGNLDRATEAFF.

This clone appeared a few times. The chain uses TRBV28 and TRBJ1-2, with D perhaps matching TRBD1 (5 bases). This CDR3 contains 15 residues. The V end was cut by 6 bases, the J end by 3 bases, with 17 bases between. CDR1 MDHEN and CDR2 SYDVKM come from the germline V gene. The DNA for the CDR3 is TGTGCCAGCAGCTCGGGGGTGAATACATACTATGGCTACACCTTC. Protein: CASSSGVNTYYGYTF.

This clone was seen a few times. The V gene is TRBV7-9, the J gene TRBJ1-4; weak D call: TRBD1 (5 bases). This CDR3 has 15 residues. The V and J ends lost 5 bases and 7 bases respectively, with 17 bases between them. Germline V lookup: CDR1 SEHNR, CDR2 FQNEAQ (reference sequence). The CDR3 here is CASSPGVGQREKLFF. DNA of the CDR3: TGTGCCAGCAGCCCGGGGGTAGGACAACGTGAAAAACTGTTTTTT.

The chain links TRBV11-1 to TRBJ2-1, with D perhaps TRBD1 (5 bases). V was shortened by 2 bases and J by 13 bases, with 18 bases between the two germline ends. The CDR3 contains 14 residues. Germline values: CDR1 SGHAT, CDR2 FQDESV (reference sequence). This chain's CDR3 is CASSLRGSVGEQFF. In DNA form, the CDR3 reads TGTGCCAGCAGCTTAAGGGGTTCTGTAGGTGAACAGTTCTTC.

Turning to this clone: Within the sample, other DNA sequences also encode this same CDR3. CDR3 sequence: CASSLAGKGYTF. The CDR3 bases are TGTGCCAGCAGTTTGGCAGGGAAGGGCTACACCTTC. This chain uses TRBV28 with TRBJ1-2, with a weak D call TRBD1 (5 bases). V lost 3 bases and J lost 8, with 10 bases in between. CDR3 length: 12 amino acids. Germline-derived CDR1 and CDR2 are MDHEN and SYDVKM.

This clone has just one count. The chain uses TRBV11-2 and TRBJ2-2; D might be TRBD2 (5 bases). V was trimmed by 4 bases and J by 6 bases, leaving 6 bases between them. This CDR3 is 12 amino acids long. Germline lookup yields CDR1 SGHAT and CDR2 FQNNGV. The CDR3 loop reads CASSSGSGELFF. CDR3 DNA: TGTGCCAGCAGCTCGGGGTCCGGGGAGCTGTTTTTT.

The V call is TRBV11-2, the J call TRBJ2-2; D might be TRBD1 (5 bases). The CDR3 has 16 amino acids. CDR1 and CDR2 from the germline V gene are SGHAT and FQNNGV. With 4 bases removed from V and 6 bases from J, the gap between germline ends came to 18 bases. The CDR3 sequence is CASSSAHQGGSGELFF. The CDR3 DNA reads TGTGCCAGCAGCTCAGCCCACCAGGGTGGGTCCGGGGAGCTGTTTTTT. Variable domain in full (rest from reference TRBV11-2 and TRBJ2-2): EAGVAQSPRYKIIEKRQSVAFWCNPISGHATLYWYQQILGQGPKLLIQFQNNGVVDDSQLPKDRFSAERLKGVDSTLKIQPAKLEDSAVYLCASSSAHQGGSGELFFGEGSRLTVL.

The V and J genes are TRBV4-1 and TRBJ1-4; the D is unclear. The V and J ends lost 2 bases and 4 bases respectively, with 23 bases between them. There are 19 residues in the CDR3. Germline V lookup: CDR1 MGHRA, CDR2 YSYEKL. The CDR3, as DNA: TGCGCCAGCAGCCAACTGTGGGCCGAGTCAGGAAAGGATAATGAAAAACTGTTTTTT. It yields the protein CASSQLWAESGKDNEKLFF.

The chain couples TRBV5-1 to TRBJ2-5, with 7 bases that match TRBD2. V trimming: 4 bases; J trimming: 2 bases; junction bases outside the gene matches: 5. Per the germline V gene, CDR1 is SGHRS and CDR2 is YFSETQ. The length of the CDR3 is 14 residues. The CDR3: CASSPRGNQETQYF. In DNA, the CDR3 is TGCGCCAGCAGCCCGCGGGGGAATCAAGAGACCCAGTACTTC.

This clone was seen only a few times. The genes are TRBV19 and TRBJ2-3, with D hard to call. The CDR3 runs to 13 residues. Germline CDR1 is LNHDA and CDR2 is SQIVND (reference sequence). V gave up 3 bases and J gave up 1 base, with 5 bases separating them. The CDR3 spells CASSMAGTDTQYF. Here the CDR3 DNA reads TGTGCCAGTAGTATGGCCGGCACAGATACGCAGTATTTT.

This chain uses TRBV7-8 with TRBJ1-4, with D hard to call. Between the trimmed V and J ends, which lost 1 base and 8 bases, there was a span of 11 bases. Germline-derived CDR1 and CDR2 are SGHVS and FQNEAQ. The CDR3 totals 14 residues. Here the CDR3 reads CASSLGPGKEKLFF. CDR3 DNA sequence: TGTGCCAGCAGCTTAGGGCCCGGGAAGGAAAAACTGTTTTTT.

The genes are TRBV30 and TRBJ2-1, with TRBD2 identical over 10 bases. There are 12 residues in the CDR3. Trimming removed 6 bases from V and 6 bases from J; junction bases left unmatched: 2. In germline, CDR1 is GTSNPN, CDR2 SVGIG (reference sequence). CDR3 amino acids: CACGLAANEQFF. CDR3 DNA: TGTGCCTGCGGACTAGCGGCCAATGAGCAGTTCTTC.